Listed below are T cell receptor beta chains from one sample, sequenced in a study of T cell repertoires in cytomegalovirus infection. What these receptors recognize is not known. TCRdb recomputed calls from the reads with MiXCR, one row per CDR3 protein. The sample shows 800,000 to 950,000 distinct CDR3 sequences, around a third of them seen only once. Material: cultured CD8+ T cells from PBMCs, obtained from culture after CMV antigen stimulation. The receptors derive from a human donor in good health (CMV status not recorded). Some clones in this sample may be carry-over from other donors' samples. Each CDR3 is given with its conserved first and last residue. The D gene is left open where the match is weak. Size is omitted from some rows. Given values are once, few, many or a class for expanded clones.

TRBJ2-1	NA	NA	TRBV18	TGTGCCAGCTCACCACCGACGTCCGTCCGGACCTACAATGAGCAGTTCTTC	CASSPPTSVRTYNEQFF
TRBJ2-2	NA	NA	TRBV7-9	TGTGCTAGCAGCTCCTCCGTGGGGGCCGGGGAGCTGTTTTTT	CASSSSVGAGELFF
TRBJ2-1	NA	NA	TRBV27	TGTGCCAGCACCGCGGTCAATGAGCAGTTCTTC	CASTAVNEQFF
TRBJ2-7	TRBD1	few	TRBV20-1	TGCAGTGCTAAGACAGGACAGGGGGGTATTGCCGTCTCCTACGAGCAGTACTTC	CSAKTGQGGIAVSYEQYF
TRBJ2-7	NA	NA	TRBV14	TGTGCCAGCAGCCTCCGGGCCTTTAACTACGAGCAGTACTTC	CASSLRAFNYEQYF
TRBJ1-1	NA	many	TRBV7-8	TGTGCCAGCAGCTTAGCGGTGGGCAGATCTATGAACACTGAAGCTTTCTTT	CASSLAVGRSMNTEAFF
TRBJ2-3	TRBD2	NA	TRBV5-1	TGCGCCGGCAGCTTAAAAGGGAGCGGGGGTGGCACAGATACGCAGTATTTT	CAGSLKGSGGGTDTQYF
TRBJ1-5	NA	NA	TRBV7-9	TGTGCCGGCGACGGTGGAGGCAATCAGCCCCAGCATTTT	CAGDGGGNQPQHF
TRBJ1-2	TRBD1	few	TRBV9	TGTGCCAGCAGCGGGGGACAGGGTATCTATGGCTACACCTTC	CASSGGQGIYGYTF
TRBJ1-5	TRBD1	NA	TRBV6-6	TGTGCCAGCAGGAACGACAGGGTTCGGAGCAATCAGCCCCAGCATTTT	CASRNDRVRSNQPQHF
TRBJ1-5	NA	NA	TRBV15	TGTGCCACCAGCAGAGATTTAGGGTGGAATCAGCCCCAGCATTTT	CATSRDLGWNQPQHF
TRBJ1-1	NA	NA	TRBV7-9	TGTGCCAGCAGCGAGGGAACCTCTGAAGCTTTCTTT	CASSEGTSEAFF
TRBJ1-2	NA	NA	TRBV28	TGTGCCAGCAGTCCGGAGGAGACAGACTATGGCTACACCTTC	CASSPEETDYGYTF
TRBJ2-3	NA	NA	TRBV7-2	TGTGCCAGCAGCCCTGGAGGGGGGGGCGGAGATACGCAGTATTTT	CASSPGGGGGDTQYF
TRBJ2-1	TRBD2	many	TRBV4-1	TGCGCCAGCAGTCAAGCGGGGGGGCCTTATGAGCAGTTCTTC	CASSQAGGPYEQFF